This TCR beta chain emerged from a study of sequential checkpoint blockade in melanoma. This table comes from immunoSEQ multiplex PCR, and its TCRdb copy is limited to in-frame clones, with some not included. The sample has under 13,000 clones, around 74% seen once. Regarding treatment: randomized to nivolumab then ipilimumab (arm A) or the reverse (arm B). The sequences come from CD8+ T cells sorted from blood (inferred from file names), collected from a patient given nivolumab and ipilimumab in sequence. The source is a human donor with melanoma.

This CDR3 is CASSLGQGWSPTNEKLFF. Here the CDR3 DNA reads TGCGCCAGCAGCTTGGGACAGGGGTGGTCTCCAACTAATGAAAAACTGTTTTTT. This rearrangement joins TRBV5-1 to TRBJ1-4; 8 nucleotides line up with TRBD1. This CDR3 is 18 amino acids long. Germline V lookup: CDR1 SGHRS, CDR2 YFSETQ. V shed 0 bases, J shed 0 bases, and the junction held 7 bases outside the gene matches.